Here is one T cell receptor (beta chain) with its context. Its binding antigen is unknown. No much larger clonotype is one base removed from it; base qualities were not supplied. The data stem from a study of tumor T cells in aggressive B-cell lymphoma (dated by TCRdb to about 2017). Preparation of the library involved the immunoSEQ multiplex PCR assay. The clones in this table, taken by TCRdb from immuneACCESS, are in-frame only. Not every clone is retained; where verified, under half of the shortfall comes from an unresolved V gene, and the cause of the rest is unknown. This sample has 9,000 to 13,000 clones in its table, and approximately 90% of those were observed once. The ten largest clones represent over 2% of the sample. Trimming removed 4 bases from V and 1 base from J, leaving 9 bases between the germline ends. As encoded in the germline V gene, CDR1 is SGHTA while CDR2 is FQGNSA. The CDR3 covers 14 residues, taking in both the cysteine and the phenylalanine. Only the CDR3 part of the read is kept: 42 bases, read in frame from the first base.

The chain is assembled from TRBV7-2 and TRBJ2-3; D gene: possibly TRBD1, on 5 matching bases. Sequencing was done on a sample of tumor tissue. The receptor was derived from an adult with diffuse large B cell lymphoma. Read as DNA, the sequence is TGTGCCAGCAGCTCTACAGGTCGCACAGATACGCAGTATTTT. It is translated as CASSSTGRTDTQYF. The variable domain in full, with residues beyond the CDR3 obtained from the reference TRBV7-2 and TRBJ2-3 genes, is GAGVSQSPSNKVTEKGKDVELRCDPISGHTALYWYRQSLGQGLEFLIYFQGNSAPDKSGLPSDRFSAERTGGSVSTLTIQRTQQEDSAVYLCASSSTGRTDTQYFGPGTRLTVL.